One and the same sample provided the 4 T cell receptor beta chains below, sequenced in a study of control samples from healthy donors and cancer patients. Produced via immunoSEQ multiplex PCR; TCRdb's table is partial and in-frame only. The data contain roughly 88,000 clones, around 91% of them seen just once; the ten biggest clones take up approximately 16%. Sequences were obtained from blood. The receptor source for this set is a man in his fifties or sixties in good health.

V gene TRBV7-9 combines with J gene TRBJ2-3, with D possibly TRBD1 on 5 matching bases. There are 17 residues in the CDR3. CDR1 is SEHNR and CDR2 is FQNEAQ in the germline V gene (reference sequence). Trimming took off 1 base at V and 1 base at J, with 15 bases between the two ends. CDR3 region: CASSLEGMLTGTDTQYF. The CDR3 coding sequence is TGTGCCAGCAGCTTAGAGGGGATGTTGACCGGCACAGATACGCAGTATTTT.

V is TRBV20-1 and J is TRBJ1-1; D possibly corresponds to TRBD1 (6 bases). The V gene lost 3 bases and the J gene lost 6 bases, with 11 bases spanning the gap. Germline CDR1 and CDR2: DFQATT and SNEGSKA (reference sequence). This CDR3 region has 12 residues. CDR3 in amino acids: CSASPRGAEAFF. DNA for the CDR3: TGCAGTGCTAGTCCTAGGGGGGCTGAAGCTTTCTTT.

The chain employs TRBV6-5 and TRBJ1-5; D might be TRBD1 (5 bases). The CDR3 consists of 14 residues. Per germline, CDR1 MNHEY and CDR2 SVGAGI. V dropped 5 bases and J dropped 7 bases, with 15 bases sitting between them. Written as DNA, the CDR3 is TGTGCCAGCAGTACTACAGGACTCGAGCAGCCCCAGCATTTT. This codes for CASSTTGLEQPQHF.

The rearrangement joins TRBV7-9 to TRBJ1-2; D might be TRBD1 (5 bases). Germline loops: CDR1 SEHNR, CDR2 FQNEAQ (reference sequence). Trimming shortened V by 1 base and J by 4 bases, and 16 bases separated the two germline ends. The CDR3 has 16 residues. This CDR3 reads CASSLGRLGHPYGYTF. The CDR3 nucleotides are TGTGCCAGCAGCTTAGGCAGACTCGGACACCCCTATGGCTACACCTTC.